This TCR beta chain was documented in a study of blood T cell repertoires in COVID-19. The wider study: Some COVID-19 samples were acute and others convalescent; all came from the United States, Italy and Spain.

Germline-derived CDR1 and CDR2 are KGHSH and LQKENI. V was pared by 3 bases and J by 4 bases, with 11 bases of the junction left unmatched. This CDR3 has 16 amino acids. Per the original methods: Counts of nucleated cells, estimated from reference gene primer amplification, were obtained. The table came from immunoSEQ multiplex PCR; TCRdb's copy has only in-frame clones and leaves some out. The V and J calls and the clone size are those of that table, but D and trimming were determined from the DNA. The table has 80,000 to 100,000 clones, 86% seen once. The V and J genes are TRBV18 and TRBJ2-5, with 7 bases lining up with TRBD1. Sequencing was carried out using peripheral blood. This TCR was recovered from a woman aged 55-75 years in a cohort sampled during active or convalescent COVID-19. DNA of the CDR3: TGTGCCAGCTCACCCTACTCGACAGGGTTAAGAGAGACCCAGTACTTC. Translating it yields CASSPYSTGLRETQYF.